These 10 T cell receptor beta chains originate from one sample sequenced in a study. Each CDR3 protein is one row after TCRdb ran MiXCR on the RT-PCR reads. The data hold about 680,000 distinct CDR3 sequences, with about 14% observed a single time. Specimen: memory CD4+ T cells from blood. All receptors derive from a female donor in good health, serving as a healthy control.

This clonotype was observed a few times. This chain joins TRBV20-1 and TRBJ1-2; 12 bases map to TRBD1. The CDR3 consists of 16 residues. The V segment lost 1 base and the J segment 0 bases; nucleotides outside the gene matches: 3. Germline lookup yields CDR1 DFQATT and CDR2 SNEGSKA (reference sequence). The CDR3 protein is CSARGDRGRTNYGYTF. In DNA form, the CDR3 reads TGCAGTGCTAGAGGGGACAGGGGGCGAACTAACTATGGCTACACCTTC.

At least ten counts were recorded for this clonotype. V and J are TRBV10-3 and TRBJ1-4, with 7 bases fitting TRBD1. The junction had 5 bases not matched to a gene; V was cut back by 6 bases and J by 4 bases. Germline CDR1 ENHRY, CDR2 SYGVKD. The CDR3 loop spans 14 amino acids. This CDR3 is CAIRPGQNNEKLFF. CDR3 sequence (DNA): TGTGCCATCAGACCGGGACAGAATAATGAAAAACTGTTTTTT.

The chain has TRBV20-1 and TRBJ1-1; D not resolved. This CDR3 spans 13 amino acids. Germline V gene lookup returns CDR1 DFQATT and CDR2 SNEGSKA (reference sequence). The V and J ends lost 2 bases and 1 base respectively, with 8 bases between them. DNA of the CDR3: TGCAGTGCTAGAAAACAACCGAACACTGAAGCTTTCTTT. Its translation: CSARKQPNTEAFF.

In this sample, this clonotype turned up a few times. V is TRBV7-2 and J is TRBJ2-7; perhaps TRBD1 as D (6 bases). The CDR3 has 15 residues. The ends were cut back, 1 base at V and 1 base at J, with 11 bases in the middle. Germline V gene lookup returns CDR1 SGHTA and CDR2 FQGNSA. The CDR3 DNA reads as TGTGCCAGCAGCTTAGTCCTTGGACAGTCCTACGAGCAGTACTTC. Encoded protein: CASSLVLGQSYEQYF.

The chain links TRBV12-3 or TRBV12-4 to TRBJ2-3; D gene ambiguous. V lost 4 bases, J lost 6 bases, and 8 bases lay in between. The CDR3 totals 12 residues. CDR3 sequence: CASSSDPDTQYF. The CDR3, as DNA: TGTGCCAGCAGTTCGGATCCGGATACGCAGTATTTT.

This clonotype showed up just a few times. This chain connects TRBV20-1 to TRBJ1-2; 11 bases match TRBD1. Germline V lookup: CDR1 DFQATT, CDR2 SNEGSKA (reference sequence). J was trimmed by 12 bases and V by 2 bases; bases with no gene match: 5. The CDR3 runs 12 residues. CDR3 protein: CSARRWTGGDTF. CDR3 nucleotide sequence: TGCAGTGCTAGAAGATGGACAGGGGGCGACACCTTC.

This chain uses TRBV27 with TRBJ2-7; D possibly matches TRBD1 or TRBD2 (5 bases each). The CDR3 loop spans 14 amino acids. CDR1 MNHEY and CDR2 SMNVEV come from the germline V gene (reference sequence). The V gene lost 5 bases and the J gene lost 6 bases, with 17 bases spanning the gap. The CDR3 sequence is CASSTRDPWGEQYF. The CDR3 nucleotides read TGTGCCAGCAGTACCAGGGACCCTTGGGGCGAGCAGTACTTC.

This clonotype was recorded many times. V usage is TRBV20-1 and J usage is TRBJ1-2; D is undetermined. Germline lookup yields CDR1 DFQATT and CDR2 SNEGSKA (reference sequence). Trimming removed 2 bases from V and 5 bases from J, with 15 bases in between. The CDR3 is made up of 14 amino acids. The CDR3 loop reads CSARHGSNLYGYTF. In nucleotides, the CDR3 is TGCAGTGCTAGACATGGGAGTAACCTATATGGCTACACCTTC.

V gene TRBV4-1 combines with J gene TRBJ2-5, with TRBD1 as a possible D gene (5 bases). The CDR3 runs 14 residues. V lost 4 bases and J lost 1, with 10 bases in between. In germline, CDR1 is MGHRA, CDR2 YSYEKL. In nucleotides, the CDR3 is TGCGCCAGCAGCCTACAGGTCCCCCAAGAGACCCAGTACTTC. Translating gives CASSLQVPQETQYF.

The chain combines TRBV4-2 with TRBJ2-7; 11 bases align to TRBD2. CDR1 is LGHNA and CDR2 is YNFKEQ in the germline V gene. The CDR3 extends over 17 amino acids. After removal of 4 bases from V and 4 bases from J, the junction contained 12 bases not matched to a gene. The CDR3 region is CASSPKLAGTSGYEQYF. In nucleotides, the CDR3 is TGTGCCAGCAGCCCCAAACTAGCCGGGACTAGCGGATACGAGCAGTACTTC.